This paragraph reports one T cell receptor beta chain. Its specificity is unknown. This record belongs to a study of cytomegalovirus exposure and HLA in healthy donors. Findings and limits, study-wide: Sequencing likely produced, as an artifact, a cluster of highly shared sequence variants. The productive fraction for most TCR beta V segments was about 87% or about 30% in an earlier analysis. A later analysis, which compared TCR beta chains of equal frequency, found the HLA-associated ones more clonally expanded. In a later analysis, at a false discovery rate of 0.05, roughly 16,000 TCR beta sequences matched HLA alleles.

PCR amplification relied on 60 Vbeta primers (plus 13 Jbeta primers). Clones were read by immunoSEQ multiplex PCR, and TCRdb kept only the in-frame ones, dropping some. The profile shows 100,000 to 120,000 clones, around 83% of them singletons. The CDR3 totals 11 residues. CDR1 is MNHNS, CDR2 SASEGT, per germline. With 5 bases removed from V and 3 bases from J, the gap between germline ends came to 5 bases. The receptor's source is a woman aged 60-75 years in good health and CMV-seropositive. The chain links TRBV6-1 to TRBJ2-7; D uncertain. What was sequenced was PBMCs. The CDR3 loop reads CASSPYYEQYF. The CDR3 bases are TGTGCCAGCAGTCCTTACTACGAGCAGTACTTC.